Listed below are T cell receptor beta chains from one sample, sequenced in a study of vaccination effects on CD4 cells after COVID-19. TCRdb's copy holds only in-frame clones and misses some; the assay was immunoSEQ multiplex PCR. The data contain about 66,000 clones, roughly 80% of them singletons. These receptors' antigens are unknown. Specimen: CD4+ T cells from PBMCs cultured with HCoV-OC43 spike peptides, collected after COVID-19 vaccination. The receptor source for this set is a human donor who received a COVID-19 vaccine. The CDR3 runs from the conserved cysteine through the conserved F or W. Fields, in order: D gene, clone size, J gene, V gene, CDR3 DNA, CDR3 protein. D genes are given only for firm matches. Part of the rows lack a size; the others show once, few, many or a class for expanded clones.

>-|-|TRBJ1-6|TRBV19
TGTGCCAGTACCTATAGTCGGGAAAATTCACCCCTCCACTTT
CASTYSRENSPLHF
>TRBD1|-|TRBJ1-2|TRBV28
TGTGCCAGCAGTTTAGCGCAGGGGGCTCGTCGCTACACCTTC
CASSLAQGARRYTF
>TRBD1|once|TRBJ1-4|TRBV6-6
TGTGCCAGCAGTTACTCCGGGACAGGGTCTGAAAAACTGTTTTTT
CASSYSGTGSEKLFF
>TRBD1|-|TRBJ2-3|TRBV5-1
TGCGCCAGCAGCCAGGGACAGACTAGCACAGATACGCAGTATTTT
CASSQGQTSTDTQYF
>-|-|TRBJ1-1|TRBV27
TGTGCCAGCAGTTTGACAGTGAACACTGAAGCTTTCTTT
CASSLTVNTEAFF
>-|once|TRBJ2-2|TRBV7-2
TGTGCCAGCAGCTTAGGGACAGAAAACACCGGGGAGCTGTTTTTT
CASSLGTENTGELFF
>-|-|TRBJ2-3|TRBV28
TGTGCCACCTCGGGACATCTCCCGCCAGGAGATACGCAGTATTTT
CATSGHLPPGDTQYF
>TRBD1|-|TRBJ1-2|TRBV3-1/TRBV3-2
TGTGCCAGCAGCCAAGCGGACAGGGATCCCTATGGCTACACCTTC
CASSQADRDPYGYTF
>-|-|TRBJ1-4|TRBV7-2
TGTGCCAGCAGCTTTTCGAGCGAAAAACTGTTTTTT
CASSFSSEKLFF
>TRBD2|-|TRBJ2-1|TRBV4-1
TGCGCCAGCAGCCAACCTCTAGCGGGGTCCAACTACAATGAGCAGTTCTTC
CASSQPLAGSNYNEQFF
>-|-|TRBJ1-2|TRBV6-1
TGTGCCAGCAGTGAGGCGGACATCTGGTTGGGCTACACCTTC
CASSEADIWLGYTF
>-|-|TRBJ2-5|TRBV6-5
TGTGCCAGCAGGGACACCGGGACACATCCAGGGACCCAGTACTTC
CASRDTGTHPGTQYF
>TRBD1|-|TRBJ2-3|TRBV24-1
TGTGCCACCAGTGCCCGGGACAGGGGCACAGATACGCAGTATTTT
CATSARDRGTDTQYF
>-|-|TRBJ2-2|TRBV29-1
TGCAGCGTTGGGACACTAAACACCGGGGAGCTGTTTTTT
CSVGTLNTGELFF
>TRBD1|few|TRBJ1-5|TRBV4-3
TGCGCCAGCAGCCAATATTGGGCAGGGGGTGGCAATCAGCCCCAGCATTTT
CASSQYWAGGGNQPQHF
>-|-|TRBJ2-3|TRBV6-6
TGTGCCAGCAGTAGAAGACAGGGAGGCCCCACAGATACGCAGTATTTT
CASSRRQGGPTDTQYF
>TRBD2|-|TRBJ2-3|TRBV2
TGTGCCAGCAGCGTCCGCGGGGGGCTAGCGGGGAACACAGATACGCAGTATTTT
CASSVRGGLAGNTDTQYF
>-|-|TRBJ1-6|TRBV7-8
TGTGCCAGCAGCTTAAACGGACCCCTTAATTCACCCCTCCACTTT
CASSLNGPLNSPLHF
>TRBD1|-|TRBJ1-6|TRBV28
TGTGCCAGTTTCCGGGACAGGGATTCACCCCTCCACTTT
CASFRDRDSPLHF
>TRBD1|-|TRBJ1-5|TRBV6-2/TRBV6-3
TGTGCCAGCAGTCTCGATCTATCAGGGGGCGGTTTCAATCAGCCCCAGCATTTT
CASSLDLSGGGFNQPQHF
>-|-|TRBJ2-3|TRBV5-6
TGTGCCAGCAGCTTCTACAACACAGATACGCAGTATTTT
CASSFYNTDTQYF
>-|few|TRBJ1-6|TRBV30
TGTGCCTGGACCGGACAGCTCCATAATTCACCCCTCCACTTT
CAWTGQLHNSPLHF
>-|-|TRBJ1-1|TRBV6-5
TGTGCCAGCAGTTATAGTCGGAGATTCGGGAACACTGAAGCTTTCTTT
CASSYSRRFGNTEAFF
>TRBD2|-|TRBJ2-5|TRBV11-2
TGTGCCAGCAGCCCCCAGGGACTAGAGGGCCAAGAGACCCAGTACTTC
CASSPQGLEGQETQYF
>-|-|TRBJ1-1|TRBV2
TGTGCCAGCAGTGAAATTGGGGTAGGCACTGAAGCTTTCTTT
CASSEIGVGTEAFF
>-|-|TRBJ2-4|TRBV11-1
TGTGCCAGCAGCGGTATCTTAGCCAAAAACATTCAGTACTTC
CASSGILAKNIQYF
>TRBD2|-|TRBJ2-3|TRBV9
TGTGCCAGCAGCGTGACTAGCGGGGGCGATACGCAGTATTTT
CASSVTSGGDTQYF
>TRBD2|-|TRBJ2-1|TRBV6-4
TGTGCCAGCAGTGACTCGAGCGGGGACAATGAGCAGTTCTTC
CASSDSSGDNEQFF
>TRBD2|-|TRBJ2-3|TRBV6-1
TGTGCCAGCAGTGATCTAGCGGGGGCCCCAGGGAATACGCAGTATTTT
CASSDLAGAPGNTQYF
>-|-|TRBJ2-5|TRBV27
TGTGCCAGCAGGCCCCGGGCGGGGGCCCGAGAGACCCAGTACTTC
CASRPRAGARETQYF
>-|once|TRBJ1-1|TRBV4-1
TGCGCCAGCAGCCAAGCTCGGGGAGGGTTCACTGAAGCTTTCTTT
CASSQARGGFTEAFF
>TRBD1|-|TRBJ2-6|TRBV5-1
TGCGCCAGCAGCTTGGCGCAGGGGGCGTCCTCTGGGGCCAACGTCCTGACTTTC
CASSLAQGASSGANVLTF
>TRBD1|once|TRBJ2-5|TRBV27
TGTGCCAGCAGTCCGAACAGGGGAGAGACCCAGTACTTC
CASSPNRGETQYF
>TRBD1|-|TRBJ1-5|TRBV7-2
TGTGCCAGCAGCAAAGACAGGGGTAATCAGCCCCAGCATTTT
CASSKDRGNQPQHF
>-|-|TRBJ1-4|TRBV2
TGTGCCGGCGGGGGGCTTGGTGAAAAACTGTTTTTT
CAGGGLGEKLFF
>TRBD1|-|TRBJ1-3|TRBV5-6
TGTGCCAGCAGCTTGGGGGGACAGGGCGCAGTTTCTGGAAACACCATATATTTT
CASSLGGQGAVSGNTIYF
>-|-|TRBJ2-1|TRBV3-1/TRBV3-2
TGTGCCAGCAGCCAAGCCGGGGCCTCCTACAATGAGCAGTTCTTC
CASSQAGASYNEQFF
>-|few|TRBJ2-1|TRBV7-3
TGTGCCAGCAGCTCCTCAGGCTCCTACAATGAGCAGTTCTTC
CASSSSGSYNEQFF
>TRBD1|-|TRBJ2-5|TRBV24-1
TGTGCCACCAGTGATCCACAGGGGGTATCTGAGACCCAGTACTTC
CATSDPQGVSETQYF
>-|-|TRBJ1-4|TRBV2
TGTGCCAGTGAAACTAAGAGGAGTGAAAAACTGTTTTTT
CASETKRSEKLFF
>-|-|TRBJ2-3|TRBV11-2
TGTGCCAGCAGCTTAGGGGGAACTAGGACGGATACGCAGTATTTT
CASSLGGTRTDTQYF
>-|-|TRBJ1-2|TRBV6-5
TGTGCCAGCAGTTACGGTCAGGAATATAACTATGGCTACACCTTC
CASSYGQEYNYGYTF
>-|-|TRBJ2-5|TRBV6-5
TGTGCCAGCAGAGGTTATGGCGAGACCCAGTACTTC
CASRGYGETQYF
>-|-|TRBJ2-1|TRBV3-1/TRBV3-2
TGTGCCAGCAGCCATACCGCCCGCTCCTACAATGAGCAGTTCTTC
CASSHTARSYNEQFF
>-|-|TRBJ2-1|TRBV4-3
TGCGCCAGCAGCCAAGATCTGGGGGCGGACAATGAGCAGTTCTTC
CASSQDLGADNEQFF
>TRBD1|-|TRBJ2-2|TRBV5-6
TGTGCCAGCAGCCCACTAGGACAGGGGGCAAACACCGGGGAGCTGTTTTTT
CASSPLGQGANTGELFF
>TRBD2|-|TRBJ2-1|TRBV28
TGTGCCAGCAGTTTATACTCTAGCGGCCCTTCTGATGAGCAGTTCTTC
CASSLYSSGPSDEQFF
>TRBD1|-|TRBJ1-5|TRBV28
TGTGCCAGCAGACCACCGGGACAGGGAAATCAGCCCCAGCATTTT
CASRPPGQGNQPQHF